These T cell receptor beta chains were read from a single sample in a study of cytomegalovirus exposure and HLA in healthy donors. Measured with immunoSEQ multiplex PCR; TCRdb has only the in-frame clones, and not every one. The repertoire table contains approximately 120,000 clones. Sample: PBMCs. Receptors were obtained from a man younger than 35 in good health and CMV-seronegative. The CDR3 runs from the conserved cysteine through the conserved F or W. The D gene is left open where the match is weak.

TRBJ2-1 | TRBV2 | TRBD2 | CASTRSGGSYNEQFF | TGTGCCAGCACTCGTAGCGGGGGCTCCTACAATGAGCAGTTCTTC
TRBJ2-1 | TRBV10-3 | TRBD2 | CAINPSTSGRDPKDNEQFF | TGTGCCATCAATCCGTCGACTAGCGGGAGGGACCCAAAAGACAATGAGCAGTTCTTC
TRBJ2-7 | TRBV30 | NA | CAWSLYYEQYF | TGTGCCTGGAGTCTGTATTACGAGCAGTACTTC
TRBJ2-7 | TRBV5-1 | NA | CASSPGWEQYF | TGCGCCAGCAGCCCCGGTTGGGAGCAGTACTTC
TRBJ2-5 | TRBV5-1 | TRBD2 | CASSGGTSGSGETQYF | TGCGCCAGCAGCGGGGGGACTAGCGGGAGTGGGGAGACCCAGTACTTC
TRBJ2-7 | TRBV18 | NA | CASSPSQDQGYEQYF | TGTGCCAGCTCACCAAGTCAGGACCAGGGCTACGAGCAGTACTTC
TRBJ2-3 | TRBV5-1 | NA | CASSSQGVGGGYTDTQYF | TGCGCCAGCAGCTCACAGGGGGTAGGCGGGGGATACACAGATACGCAGTATTTT
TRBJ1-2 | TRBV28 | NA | CASSFPGSGGPPGGYTF | TGTGCCAGCAGTTTTCCAGGATCTGGGGGCCCCCCGGGAGGCTACACCTTC
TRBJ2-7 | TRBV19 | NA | CASSTTPVDEQYF | TGTGCCAGTAGCACTACGCCAGTCGACGAGCAGTACTTC
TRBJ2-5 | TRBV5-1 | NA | CASSLGQTPQETQYF | TGCGCCAGCAGCCTCGGACAGACTCCTCAAGAGACCCAGTACTTC
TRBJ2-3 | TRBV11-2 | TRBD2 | CASSFLAGGFTDTQYF | TGTGCCAGCAGCTTCTTAGCGGGAGGGTTCACAGATACGCAGTATTTT
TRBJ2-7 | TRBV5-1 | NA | CASSSRDEQYF | TGCGCCAGCAGCTCGAGGGACGAGCAGTACTTC
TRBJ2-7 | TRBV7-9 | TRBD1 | CASSLGQSSNLF | TGTGCCAGCAGCTTGGGACAGTCATCGAACCTCTTC
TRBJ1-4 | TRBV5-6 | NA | CASSLAGGLPSTNEKLFF | TGTGCCAGCAGCTTGGCGGGAGGACTACCGTCAACTAATGAAAAACTGTTTTTT
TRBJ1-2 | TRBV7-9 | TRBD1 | CASGGGQGQSNYGYTF | TGTGCCAGCGGGGGGGGACAGGGACAATCTAACTATGGCTACACCTTC
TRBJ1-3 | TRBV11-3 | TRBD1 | CASSSGQGVNTIYF | TGTGCCAGCAGCTCGGGACAGGGGGTGAACACCATATATTTT
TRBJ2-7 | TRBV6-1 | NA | CASSEAGADYEQYF | TGTGCCAGCAGTGAAGCAGGAGCGGACTACGAGCAGTACTTC
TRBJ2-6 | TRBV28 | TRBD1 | CASSRDRGRPLSGANVLTF | TGTGCCAGCAGTCGGGACAGGGGGCGACCCCTCTCTGGGGCCAACGTCCTGACTTTC
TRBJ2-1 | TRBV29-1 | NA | CSVDWTNNEQFF | TGCAGCGTTGATTGGACAAACAATGAGCAGTTCTTC
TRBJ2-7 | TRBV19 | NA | CASSGANEQYF | TGTGCCAGTAGTGGTGCTAACGAGCAGTACTTC
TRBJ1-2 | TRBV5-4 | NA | CASSLNRETYGYTF | TGTGCCAGCAGCTTGAACAGGGAGACCTATGGCTACACCTTC
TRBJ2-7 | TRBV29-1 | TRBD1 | CSVESGRGQSWEQYF | TGCAGCGTTGAATCGGGCAGGGGGCAATCTTGGGAGCAGTACTTC
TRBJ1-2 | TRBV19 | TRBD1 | CASSIHRGLEDYGYTF | TGTGCCAGTAGTATCCACAGGGGGCTCGAAGACTATGGCTACACCTTC
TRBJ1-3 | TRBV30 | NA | CASRSGGRTGNTIYF | TGTGCCTCGAGATCCGGGGGGAGGACTGGAAACACCATATATTTT
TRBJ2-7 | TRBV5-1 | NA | CASSLDGGSYEQYF | TGCGCCAGCAGCTTGGACGGGGGCTCCTACGAGCAGTACTTC
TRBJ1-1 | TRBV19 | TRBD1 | CASSPGTGQVSTEAFF | TGTGCCAGTAGTCCGGGGACAGGACAGGTATCGACTGAAGCTTTCTTT
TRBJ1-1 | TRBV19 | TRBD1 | CASSPDRERDTEAFF | TGTGCCAGTAGTCCGGACAGGGAAAGGGACACTGAAGCTTTCTTT
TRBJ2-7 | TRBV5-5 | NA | CASSLGQGLYEQYF | TGTGCCAGCAGCTTGGGTCAGGGTCTATACGAGCAGTACTTC